A single sample gave rise to the 27 T cell receptor beta chains below, sequenced in a study of OX40 agonist ivuxolimab in advanced cancers. Sequencing used immunoSEQ multiplex PCR; TCRdb keeps in-frame clones, though not all of them. In the table there are tens of thousands of clones, about 85% of which are singletons. This material consisted of CD4+ or CD8+ T cells sorted from blood, taken in a trial of the OX40 agonist ivuxolimab. The receptors here all came from an adult with an advanced solid tumor such as melanoma, head and neck, liver or kidney cancer.

This rearrangement joins TRBV5-1 to TRBJ2-1; 10 bases match TRBD2. Trimming removed 8 bases from V and 9 bases from J; junction bases left unmatched: 8. The germline gives CDR1 SGHRS, CDR2 YFSETQ. This CDR3 contains 13 residues. DNA for the CDR3: TGCGCCAGTGGACTAGCGGAGCGGGGTGAGCAGTTCTTC. Its protein is CASGLAERGEQFF.

The chain uses TRBV10-3 and TRBJ1-1, with TRBD1 as a possible D gene (5 bases). V was shortened by 4 bases and J by 8 bases, with 8 bases between the two germline ends. CDR1 and CDR2 (germline): ENHRY, SYGVKD. The CDR3 consists of 11 residues. CDR3 bases: TGTGCCATCAGTGGGGGACCAGAAGCTTTCTTT. Amino acids: CAISGGPEAFF.

The chain is built from TRBV11-2 and TRBJ2-5; no clear D. Germline-derived CDR1 and CDR2 are SGHAT and FQNNGV. CDR3 length equals 14 residues. The V end was cut by 1 base, the J end by 1 base, with 7 bases between. This chain's CDR3 is CASSLADGQETQYF. For the CDR3, the DNA is TGTGCCAGCAGCTTAGCGGACGGCCAAGAGACCCAGTACTTC. The entire variable domain, with the rest obtained from reference TRBV11-2 and TRBJ2-5, is as follows: EAGVAQSPRYKIIEKRQSVAFWCNPISGHATLYWYQQILGQGPKLLIQFQNNGVVDDSQLPKDRFSAERLKGVDSTLKIQPAKLEDSAVYLCASSLADGQETQYFGPGTRLLVL.

J is TRBJ1-1 and V is TRBV20-1, with no clear D. The CDR3 sequence is 11 residues long. V gave up 3 bases and J gave up 3 bases, with 5 bases separating them. Per germline, CDR1 DFQATT and CDR2 SNEGSKA (reference sequence). This CDR3 reads CSASFDTEAFF. The CDR3 DNA sequence: TGCAGTGCTAGCTTCGACACTGAAGCTTTCTTT.

In its sample, this clone was seen a few times. The CDR3 sequence is CASSKLAGPVNEQFF. The CDR3 coding sequence is TGTGCCAGTAGTAAACTAGCGGGTCCCGTAAATGAGCAGTTCTTC. The chain uses TRBV19 and TRBJ2-1; 9 nucleotides agree with TRBD2. Trimming removed 4 bases from V and 7 bases from J; junction bases left unmatched: 8. Germline V gene data show CDR1 as LNHDA and CDR2 as SQIVND (reference sequence). The CDR3 spans 15 residues.

The V call is TRBV4-1, the J call TRBJ1-3; D uncertain. The CDR3 contains 15 residues. CDR1 MGHRA and CDR2 YSYEKL come from the germline V gene. Trimming removed 0 bases from V and 0 bases from J, with 6 bases in between. The CDR3 loop is CASSQDLSSGNTIYF. CDR3 sequence (DNA): TGCGCCAGCAGCCAAGATCTATCCTCTGGAAACACCATATATTTT.

This chain uses TRBV6-5 with TRBJ2-5, with 7 positions matching TRBD2. Germline V CDR1 and CDR2: MNHEY, SVGAGI. CDR3 length: 15 residues. V was clipped by 4 bases and J by 5 bases; unmatched bases: 10. In nucleotides, the CDR3 is TGTGCCAGCAGTTCGACCTCAGCGGGACGGGAGACCCAGTACTTC. This sequence encodes CASSSTSAGRETQYF.

The chain combines TRBV19 with TRBJ2-2; 12 bases match TRBD2. With V trimmed by 5 bases and J by 5 bases, 6 bases remained unmatched. The CDR3 sequence is 16 residues long. Germline V gives CDR1 LNHDA, CDR2 SQIVND (reference sequence). CDR3 DNA: TGTGCCAGTAGTGTACTAGCGGGAGGCGAAACCGGGGAGCTGTTTTTT. Its protein product is CASSVLAGGETGELFF.

This clone appeared a few times. An end of the junction differs from the germline gene, which may be a read error. The chain is built from TRBV19 and TRBJ2-2, with 7 bases aligning to TRBD1. The CDR3 length is 15 residues. Germline assignment: CDR1 LNHDA and CDR2 SQIVND (reference sequence). CDR3 residues: CASRIGQESTGELFF. The CDR3 coding sequence is TGTGCCAGTAGAATAGGACAGGAGTCCACCGGGGAGCTGTTTTTT. Full variable domain (missing parts from reference TRBV19 and TRBJ2-2): DGGITQSPKYLFRKEGQNVTLSCEQNLNHDAMYWYRQDPGQGLRLIYYSQIVNDFQKGDIAEGYSVSREKKESFPLTVTSAQKNPTAFYLCASRIGQESTGELFFGEGSRLTVL.

The rearrangement uses TRBV16 and TRBJ1-1; D not certain. Germline CDR1 reads KGHSY; CDR2 reads FQNENV. Trimming removed 2 bases from V and 1 base from J, with 5 bases in between. This CDR3 has 13 amino acids. CDR3 DNA sequence: TGTGCCAGCAGCCAAGCAGGGAACACTGAAGCTTTCTTT. Its translation: CASSQAGNTEAFF.

This sequence joins TRBV5-5 and TRBJ1-4; perhaps TRBD1 as D (6 bases). The germline V and J ends were trimmed by 1 base and 4 bases, with 11 bases remaining between them. Germline loops: CDR1 SGHKS, CDR2 YYEKEE (reference sequence). This CDR3 comprises 15 residues. In DNA, the CDR3 is TGTGCCAGCAGCTTGACGACAGGACATAATGAAAAACTGTTTTTT. Translated: CASSLTTGHNEKLFF.

This clone was seen a handful of times. The rearrangement links TRBV28 to TRBJ1-1; the D is unclear. Germline CDR1 MDHEN, CDR2 SYDVKM. The V and J ends lost 3 bases and 2 bases respectively, with 10 bases between them. CDR3 size: 14 residues. CDR3 nucleotides: TGTGCCAGCAGTTTCAAAAGGGCCAACACTGAAGCTTTCTTT. Protein: CASSFKRANTEAFF.

This chain links TRBV30 with TRBJ1-4, with TRBD1 matching 7 bases. The CDR3 is 13 amino acids. CDR1 is GTSNPN and CDR2 is SVGIG in the germline V gene (reference sequence). Trimming took 5 bases from V and 5 from J; bases not matched to a gene: 5. CDR3 residues: CAWAGTENEKLFF. CDR3 nucleotide sequence: TGTGCCTGGGCGGGGACAGAGAATGAAAAACTGTTTTTT.

The DNA of the CDR3 is TGTGCCAGCAGCACCGGACTAGCGGGAGTCACCGGGGAGCTGTTTTTT. As protein: CASSTGLAGVTGELFF. The V and J genes are TRBV7-6 and TRBJ2-2; the match to TRBD2 covers 13 bases. CDR1 SGHVS and CDR2 FNYEAQ come from the germline V gene. The CDR3 is 16 residues long. Trimming at V came to 5 bases and at J to 4 bases, leaving 4 bases not matched to a gene.

This clone has more than one count but fewer than ten. The chain employs TRBV5-1 and TRBJ1-1; D possibly corresponds to TRBD1 (5 bases). The CDR3 consists of 12 residues. Germline CDR1 and CDR2: SGHRS and YFSETQ. Trimming shortened V by 7 bases and J by 1 base, and 8 bases separated the two germline ends. The CDR3 protein is CASGAGNTEAFF. CDR3 in DNA: TGCGCCAGCGGGGCAGGGAACACTGAAGCTTTCTTT.

The J gene is TRBJ2-2, the V gene TRBV2; D remains unclear. Trimming removed 4 bases from V and 6 bases from J, with 6 bases in between. Germline V gene sequence: CDR1 SNHLY, CDR2 FYNNEI. The CDR3 covers 12 residues. CDR3 nucleotide sequence: TGTGCCAGCAGTGTAGGCCCCGGGGAGCTGTTTTTT. The encoded protein is CASSVGPGELFF.

The chain carries TRBV27 and TRBJ2-1; D assignment may be TRBD1 or TRBD2 (5 bases each). CDR3 length: 14 amino acids. The germline V and J ends were trimmed by 8 bases and 3 bases, with 14 bases remaining between them. CDR1 is MNHEY, CDR2 SMNVEV, per germline (reference sequence). This CDR3 is CASRAGANYNEQFF. As DNA, the CDR3 is TGTGCCAGCCGCGCCGGGGCAAACTACAATGAGCAGTTCTTC.

The chain recombines TRBV5-8 with TRBJ1-1; the D is unclear. V was shortened by 0 bases and J by 3 bases, with 9 bases between the two germline ends. The CDR3 loop spans 14 amino acids. Germline V gene data show CDR1 as SGHTS and CDR2 as YDEGEE. CDR3 DNA sequence: TGTGCCAGCAGCTTGGGGCGCCCCGACACTGAAGCTTTCTTT. Its protein is CASSLGRPDTEAFF.

This chain links TRBV4-1 with TRBJ1-3; unclear D gene. Trimming cost V 0 bases and J 4 bases, with 10 bases left between them. CDR1 is MGHRA and CDR2 is YSYEKL in the germline V gene. This CDR3 is built from 15 residues. CDR3 region: CASSQESSGGNTIYF. DNA for the CDR3: TGCGCCAGCAGCCAAGAATCCTCCGGGGGAAACACCATATATTTT.

The rearrangement uses TRBV5-6 and TRBJ2-7; 7 bases align to TRBD1. CDR3 length equals 15 residues. The germline V gene has CDR1 SGHDT and CDR2 YYEEEE. The ends lost 0 bases at V and 6 bases at J; junction bases unmatched: 9. The CDR3 loop is CASSLVRTGVSEQYF. The DNA of the CDR3 is TGTGCCAGCAGCTTGGTAAGGACAGGTGTGTCCGAGCAGTACTTC.

The V and J genes are TRBV5-1 and TRBJ2-2; tentatively, D is TRBD1 (6 bases). The V end was cut by 6 bases, the J end by 0 bases, with 15 bases between. Germline V gene sequence: CDR1 SGHRS, CDR2 YFSETQ. The CDR3 is 16 amino acids. Here the CDR3 DNA reads TGCGCCAGCAACCCAAACGGACAGCCGAACACCGGGGAGCTGTTTTTT. It encodes CASNPNGQPNTGELFF.

This clone was seen a handful of times. V gene TRBV6-5 combines with J gene TRBJ2-6, with D perhaps matching TRBD2 (6 bases). CDR1 MNHEY and CDR2 SVGAGI come from the germline V gene. The CDR3 covers 14 residues. The ends were cut back, 7 bases at V and 0 bases at J, with 7 bases in the middle. CDR3: CASKEGSGANVLTF. DNA for the CDR3: TGTGCCAGCAAGGAGGGCTCTGGGGCCAACGTCCTGACTTTC.

The J gene is TRBJ2-1, the V gene TRBV12-5; 7 nucleotides line up with TRBD2. The CDR3 is 15 residues long. Germline CDR1 LGHNT, CDR2 FRNRAP. V trimming: 3 bases; J trimming: 1 base; junction bases outside the gene matches: 3. The chain's CDR3 is CASGLGRGSYNEQFF. DNA for the CDR3: TGTGCTAGTGGTTTAGGGAGGGGATCCTACAATGAGCAGTTCTTC.

The chain joins TRBV28 to TRBJ1-2; tentatively, D is TRBD1 (6 bases). This CDR3 has 14 amino acids. Trimming stripped 2 bases from V and 7 bases from J, with 14 bases between. Germline CDR1 and CDR2: MDHEN and SYDVKM. CDR3 DNA sequence: TGTGCCAGCAGTTTAGGATTTGGGGGCTCTGGCTACACCTTC. This translates into CASSLGFGGSGYTF.

The V gene is TRBV30, the J gene TRBJ2-7; D call uncertain. The germline V and J ends were trimmed by 4 bases and 2 bases, with 6 bases remaining between them. This CDR3 contains 11 residues. Germline V lookup: CDR1 GTSNPN, CDR2 SVGIG (reference sequence). This CDR3 is CAWTGTYEQYF. CDR3 nucleotide sequence: TGTGCCTGGACCGGAACCTACGAGCAGTACTTC.

Only one count was recorded for this clone. The rearrangement uses TRBV10-3 and TRBJ2-5; 8 nucleotides match TRBD1. The germline V gene has CDR1 ENHRY and CDR2 SYGVKD. The CDR3 covers 14 residues. V was clipped by 2 bases and J by 2 bases; unmatched bases: 1. As DNA, the CDR3 is TGTGCCATCAGTGAGGGGACAGGACAAGAGACCCAGTACTTC. Translated: CAISEGTGQETQYF.

The table lists this clone with a few counts. The chain uses TRBV10-3 and TRBJ1-5; perhaps TRBD1 as D (5 bases). The CDR3 is 14 residues long. The germline V gene encodes CDR1 ENHRY and CDR2 SYGVKD. V gave up 8 bases and J gave up 3 bases, with 14 bases separating them. CDR3 bases: TGTGCCATCGGAGGCAGGGAGGTCAATCAGCCCCAGCATTTT. Translation gives CAIGGREVNQPQHF.